This T cell receptor beta chain was captured in a study of T cell responses to AZD1222 COVID-19 vaccine. The overall study: Pooled samples include second doses given at about 4 or 12 weeks. Study outcomes and limitations: The study found Spike-specific TCR breadth and depth rose after two AZD1222 doses. Spike as a whole was targeted by vaccine-associated CD4 TCRs, dominant at 160-218 and 743-854. Donor demographics were predominantly white British with a female majority; clonal diversity may be underestimated.

Repertoires were generated with immunoSEQ multiplex PCR, while TCRdb's copy carries only in-frame clones and drops some. The table lists more than 95,000 clones, approximately 88% of them singletons, with about 1.6% in the top ten. Worth noting for this clone: Its specificity is not known.

Sequencing used peripheral blood, obtained on day 0 of AZD1222 vaccination. This sequence was found in an adult in good health.

CDR3 DNA sequence: TGTGCCAGCAGTTTCACGGGTGCCGAGCAGTACTTC. This translates into CASSFTGAEQYF. The chain recombines TRBV27 with TRBJ2-7; no firm D call. Germline values: CDR1 MNHEY, CDR2 SMNVEV (reference sequence). V lost 3 bases to trimming and J lost 6 bases, with 9 bases between them. The CDR3 extends over 12 amino acids.